This T cell receptor beta chain appears in the sequencing data of a study of blood T cell repertoires in COVID-19. Study background: Italy, Spain and the United States were the sources of the convalescent and acute COVID-19 samples. T cells, B-cell-depleted T cells, or PBMCs supplied cDNA or gDNA.

The CDR3 contains 11 residues. Trimming removed 5 bases at V and 11 bases at J, with 12 bases between. Germline lookup yields CDR1 SGHTA and CDR2 FQGNSA. In the original analysis: The assay estimated nucleated cells by amplifying reference gene primers. The protocol was immunoSEQ multiplex PCR, while the TCRdb copy is restricted to in-frame clones and leaves out a portion. The V and J calls and clone size come from that table; D and trimming were worked out from the DNA. The sample has roughly 29,000 clones; over 70% are singletons. This TCR derives from a woman in her 70s with active or convalescent COVID-19. Sequencing input: peripheral blood. The chain joins TRBV7-2 to TRBJ1-1; D ambiguous. CDR3 sequence reads: CASSPKRLAFF. CDR3 nucleotides: TGTGCCAGCAGCCCCAAGCGTTTGGCTTTCTTT.